This is a list of T cell receptor beta chains from one sample in a study of blood T cells in healthy people across ages. TCRdb ran MiXCR on the 5' RACE reads and lists one entry per CDR3 protein. The table has hundreds of thousands of distinct CDR3 sequences, about 61% seen once. Sample: blood. The receptors were gathered from a man aged 40-55 years in good health. CDR3s include the opening cysteine and the closing phenylalanine or tryptophan. The order of the fields is CDR3 length, J gene, V gene, clone size, D gene, CDR3 DNA, CDR3 protein. D genes are given only for firm matches. Only part of the rows carry a size: once, few, many, or a class if the clone is expanded.

>17|TRBJ2-1|TRBV4-2|NA|NA
TGTGCTAGCAGCCAAGAGCCAAGGCTTGGCTCCTACAATGAGCAGTTCTTC
CASSQEPRLGSYNEQFF
>14|TRBJ2-7|TRBV27|NA|NA
TGTGCCAGCAGTCCGGTGGGGTCCTTCTACGAGCAGTACTTC
CASSPVGSFYEQYF
>11|TRBJ1-2|TRBV6-2/TRBV6-3|once|NA
TGTGCCAGCAGTTACGGCTGGGGCTACACCTTC
CASSYGWGYTF
>12|TRBJ2-1|TRBV11-2|NA|NA
TGTGCCAGCAGCTTAGTGGACGGAAAGCAGTTCTTC
CASSLVDGKQFF
>15|TRBJ2-7|TRBV25-1|few|TRBD1
TGTGCCAGCAGTGAATTAACAGGGGCACCGCTCGAGCAGTACTTC
CASSELTGAPLEQYF
>15|TRBJ2-3|TRBV7-2|NA|NA
TGTGCCAGCAGCTTTGCCAGGGCGTATACAGATACGCAGTATTTT
CASSFARAYTDTQYF
>14|TRBJ2-7|TRBV15|NA|NA
TGTGCCACCAGCAGAGAAGAGATCCCCTACGAGCAGTACTTC
CATSREEIPYEQYF
>16|TRBJ2-7|TRBV6-2/TRBV6-3|few|NA
TGTGCCAGCAGTTACAGCGAACGGACGGGGTCCTACGAGCAGTACTTC
CASSYSERTGSYEQYF
>18|TRBJ2-7|TRBV21-1|once|NA
TGTGCCAGCAGCAAATGGAATGGGACTAGCGGGCTACCCTACGAGCAGTACTTC
CASSKWNGTSGLPYEQYF
>16|TRBJ2-7|TRBV20-1|few|NA
TGCAGTGCTACTCCGGCGACAGGACTCCTCTCCTACGAGCAGTACTTC
CSATPATGLLSYEQYF
>17|TRBJ1-2|TRBV4-2|once|NA
TGTGCCAGCAGCCAAGATATCAGGCTCCGGGGGCGATATGGCTACACCTTC
CASSQDIRLRGRYGYTF
>15|TRBJ2-1|TRBV29-1|NA|TRBD1
TGCAGCGCCGAGACCGGGGACAGGTCCTACAATGAGCAGTTCTTC
CSAETGDRSYNEQFF
>14|TRBJ2-7|TRBV6-1|NA|TRBD2
TGTGCCAGCCCAAGCGGGACGTCCTACAATGAGCAGTACTTC
CASPSGTSYNEQYF
>15|TRBJ1-1|TRBV20-1|NA|TRBD1
TGCAGTGCTAGCCTCCCGACAGGGTTGGGCACTGAAGCTTTCTTT
CSASLPTGLGTEAFF
>12|TRBJ2-7|TRBV29-1|NA|NA
TGCAGCTCAACTACAGGGTTTGGCGAGCAGTACTTC
CSSTTGFGEQYF
>15|TRBJ2-1|TRBV5-5|many|TRBD1
TGTGCCAGCAGCTTTAGGGGACAGGGGAACAATGAGCAGTTCTTC
CASSFRGQGNNEQFF
>16|TRBJ2-3|TRBV19|many|TRBD2
TGTGCCAGTAGTGCGTCCGGACTAGCGGGATCAGATACGCAGTATTTT
CASSASGLAGSDTQYF
>17|TRBJ1-1|TRBV11-2|few|TRBD1
TGTGCCAGCAGCTCCCTGACAGGGGGTACACTGAACACTGAAGCTTTCTTT
CASSSLTGGTLNTEAFF
>18|TRBJ2-7|TRBV28|NA|TRBD2
TGTGCCAGCAGACAAACGAGGGGCGGGAGTTCAAGCTCCTACGAGCAGTACTTC
CASRQTRGGSSSSYEQYF
>17|TRBJ2-5|TRBV10-2|few|TRBD2
TGCGCCAGCAGTGCACGGGGCGAGAGTCTAGCGGAAGAGACCCAGTACTTC
CASSARGESLAEETQYF
>15|TRBJ2-3|TRBV10-3|NA|NA
NA
CAISWSTFGSDTQYF
>18|TRBJ2-5|TRBV7-9|NA|TRBD2
TGTACCAGCAGCCCTCGACCCAGGACTAGCGGGAGTTATGAGACCCAGTACTTC
CTSSPRPRTSGSYETQYF
>14|TRBJ1-6|TRBV20-1|once|NA
TGCAGTGCTAGGACCCAGGGTGAAAATTCACCCCTCCACTTT
CSARTQGENSPLHF
>17|TRBJ2-2|TRBV24-1|NA|TRBD2
TGTGCCACCAGTGACTCCTTGTCGGGACTAGACACCGGGGAGCTGTTTTTT
CATSDSLSGLDTGELFF
>12|TRBJ2-1|TRBV6-1|NA|NA
TGTGCCAGCGGACTTCGCATCGATGAGCAGTTCTTC
CASGLRIDEQFF
>15|TRBJ2-3|TRBV27|NA|TRBD2
TGTGCCAGCAGCGATATAGCGGGAGGCAGAGATACGCAGTATTTT
CASSDIAGGRDTQYF
>20|TRBJ1-1|TRBV4-1|NA|NA
TGCGCCAGCAGCCAAGAAGGTGGGTCCACTCTTAGGGTCGGGAACACTGAAGCTTTCTTT
CASSQEGGSTLRVGNTEAFF